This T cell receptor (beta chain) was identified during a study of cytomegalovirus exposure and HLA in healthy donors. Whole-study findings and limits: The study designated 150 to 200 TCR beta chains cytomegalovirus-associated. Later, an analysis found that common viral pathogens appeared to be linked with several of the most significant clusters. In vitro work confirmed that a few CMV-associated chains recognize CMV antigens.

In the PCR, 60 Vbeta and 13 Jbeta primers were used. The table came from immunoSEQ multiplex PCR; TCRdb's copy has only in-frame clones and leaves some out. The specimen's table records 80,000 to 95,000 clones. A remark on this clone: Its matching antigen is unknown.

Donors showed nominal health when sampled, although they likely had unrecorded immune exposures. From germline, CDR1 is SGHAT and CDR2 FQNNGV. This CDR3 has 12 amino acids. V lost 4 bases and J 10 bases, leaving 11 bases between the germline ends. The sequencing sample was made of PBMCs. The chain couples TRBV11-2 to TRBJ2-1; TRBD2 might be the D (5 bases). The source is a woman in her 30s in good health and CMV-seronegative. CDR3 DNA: TGTGCCAGCAGCTCGATTAGCGAGGAGCAGTTCTTC. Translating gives CASSSISEEQFF.